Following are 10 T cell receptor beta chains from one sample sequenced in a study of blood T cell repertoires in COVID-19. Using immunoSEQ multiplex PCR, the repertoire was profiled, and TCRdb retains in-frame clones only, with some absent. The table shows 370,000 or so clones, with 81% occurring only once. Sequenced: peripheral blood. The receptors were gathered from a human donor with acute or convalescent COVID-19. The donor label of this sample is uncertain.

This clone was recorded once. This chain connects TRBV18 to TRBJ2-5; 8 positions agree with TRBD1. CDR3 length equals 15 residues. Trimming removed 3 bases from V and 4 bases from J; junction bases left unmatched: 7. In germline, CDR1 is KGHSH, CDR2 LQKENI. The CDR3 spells CASSPQQGAGETQYF. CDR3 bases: TGTGCCAGCTCACCCCAGCAGGGGGCGGGAGAGACCCAGTACTTC.

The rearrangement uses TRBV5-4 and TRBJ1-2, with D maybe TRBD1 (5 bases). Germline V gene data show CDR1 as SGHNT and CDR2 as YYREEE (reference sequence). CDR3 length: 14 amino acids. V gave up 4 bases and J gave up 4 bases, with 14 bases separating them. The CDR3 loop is CASSLTAQSYGYTF. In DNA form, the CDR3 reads TGTGCCAGCAGCCTGACAGCTCAGAGCTATGGCTACACCTTC.

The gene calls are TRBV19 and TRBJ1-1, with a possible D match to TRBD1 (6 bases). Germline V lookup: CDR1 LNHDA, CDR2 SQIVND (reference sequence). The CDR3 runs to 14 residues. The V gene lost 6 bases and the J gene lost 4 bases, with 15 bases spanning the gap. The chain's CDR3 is CASSPGQIFTEAFF. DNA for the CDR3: TGTGCCAGTAGCCCGGGACAAATTTTCACTGAAGCTTTCTTT.

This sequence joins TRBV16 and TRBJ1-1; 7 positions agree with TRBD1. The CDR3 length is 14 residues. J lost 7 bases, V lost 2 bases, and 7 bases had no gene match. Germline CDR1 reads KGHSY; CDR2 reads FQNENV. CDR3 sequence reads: CASSQLQGMGEAFF. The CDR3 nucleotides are TGTGCCAGCAGCCAACTACAGGGGATGGGTGAAGCTTTCTTT.

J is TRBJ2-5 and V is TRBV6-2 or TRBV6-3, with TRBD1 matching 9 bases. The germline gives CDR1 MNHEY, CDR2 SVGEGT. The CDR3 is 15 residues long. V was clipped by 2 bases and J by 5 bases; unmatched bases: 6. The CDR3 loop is CASSYRATGGETQYF. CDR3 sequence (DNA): TGTGCCAGCAGTTACCGTGCCACAGGGGGCGAGACCCAGTACTTC.

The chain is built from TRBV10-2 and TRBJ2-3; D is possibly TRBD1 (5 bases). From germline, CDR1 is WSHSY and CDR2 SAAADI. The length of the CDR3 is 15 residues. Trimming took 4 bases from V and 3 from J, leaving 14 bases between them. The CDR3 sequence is CASSGRVIATDTQYF. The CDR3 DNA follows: TGCGCCAGCAGTGGCAGGGTTATTGCTACAGATACGCAGTATTTT.

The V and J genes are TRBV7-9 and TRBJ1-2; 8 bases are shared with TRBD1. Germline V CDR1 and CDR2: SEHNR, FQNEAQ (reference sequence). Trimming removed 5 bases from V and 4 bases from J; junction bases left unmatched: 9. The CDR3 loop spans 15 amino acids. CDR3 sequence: CASSPDRGGFYGYTF. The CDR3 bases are TGTGCCAGCAGCCCAGACAGGGGAGGGTTCTATGGCTACACCTTC.

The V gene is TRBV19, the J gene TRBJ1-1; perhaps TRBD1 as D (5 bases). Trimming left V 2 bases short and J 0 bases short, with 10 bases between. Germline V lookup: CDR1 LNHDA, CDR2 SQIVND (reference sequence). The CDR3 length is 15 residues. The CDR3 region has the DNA TGTGCCAGTAGTATAAGGGGATGGTTGAACACTGAAGCTTTCTTT. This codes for CASSIRGWLNTEAFF. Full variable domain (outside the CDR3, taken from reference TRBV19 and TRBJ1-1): DGGITQSPKYLFRKEGQNVTLSCEQNLNHDAMYWYRQDPGQGLRLIYYSQIVNDFQKGDIAEGYSVSREKKESFPLTVTSAQKNPTAFYLCASSIRGWLNTEAFFGQGTRLTVV.

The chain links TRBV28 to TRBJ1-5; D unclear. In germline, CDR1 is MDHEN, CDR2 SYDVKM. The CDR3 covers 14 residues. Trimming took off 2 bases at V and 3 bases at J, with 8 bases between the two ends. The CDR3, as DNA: TGTGCCAGCAGTTTACTTCCAGACAATCAGCCCCAGCATTTT. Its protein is CASSLLPDNQPQHF. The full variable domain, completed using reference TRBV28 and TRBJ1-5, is DVKVTQSSRYLVKRTGEKVFLECVQDMDHENMFWYRQDPGLGLRLIYFSYDVKMKEKGDIPEGYSVSREKKERFSLILESASTNQTSMYLCASSLLPDNQPQHFGDGTRLSIL.

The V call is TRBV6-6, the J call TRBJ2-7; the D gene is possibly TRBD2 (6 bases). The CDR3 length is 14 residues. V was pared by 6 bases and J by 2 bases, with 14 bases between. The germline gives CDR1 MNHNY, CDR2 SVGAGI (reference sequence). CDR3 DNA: TGTGCCAGCAGGCCTCCGGGACTCCCCTACGAGCAGTACTTC. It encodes CASRPPGLPYEQYF.